The rows below give T cell receptor beta chains drawn from one sample of a study of human versus mouse CDR3 diversity and MHC coevolution. The method was immunoSEQ multiplex PCR; TCRdb's version includes in-frame clones alone and lacks a portion of them. Of some 80,000 clones in the sample, 85% to 95% were seen once. The sample consisted of naive CD4+ T cells from blood. The receptor source for this set is a person between 25 and 75 years old in good health. The CDR3 runs from the conserved cysteine through the conserved F or W. A D gene is named only where the DNA matches it firmly. Where a row states a size, it is once, few, many or the class of an expanded clone; other rows omit it.

len | abundance | j_gene | d_gene | v_gene | CDR3aa | CDR3nt
15 | . | TRBJ2-3 | . | TRBV6-5 | CASSRPGTLTDTQYF | TGTGCCAGCAGCCGCCCCGGGACATTGACAGATACGCAGTATTTT
15 | . | TRBJ2-7 | . | TRBV2 | CASILKRAGAGEQYF | TGTGCCAGCATCCTAAAGAGGGCAGGGGCGGGTGAGCAGTACTTC
13 | . | TRBJ1-1 | . | TRBV10-1 | CASSRVRGTEAFF | TGCGCCAGCAGCAGGGTAAGAGGCACTGAAGCTTTCTTT
14 | few | TRBJ1-5 | . | TRBV12-5 | CASGLESSNQPQHF | TGTGCTAGTGGTCTCGAGAGTAGCAATCAGCCCCAGCATTTT
13 | . | TRBJ2-2 | . | TRBV7-6 | CASSPRDAGELFF | TGTGCCAGCAGCCCCCGGGATGCCGGGGAGCTGTTTTTT
13 | . | TRBJ1-2 | TRBD1 | TRBV5-1 | CASRYGQGYGYTF | TGCGCCAGCAGATACGGACAGGGATACGGCTACACCTTC
14 | . | TRBJ2-2 | TRBD1 | TRBV29-1 | CSVDRTGASGELFF | TGCAGCGTTGACAGGACAGGGGCGTCCGGGGAGCTGTTTTTT
17 | . | TRBJ1-5 | . | TRBV4-1 | CASSQGPRGNSNQPQHF | TGCGCCAGCAGCCAAGGCCCTAGGGGAAATAGCAATCAGCCCCAGCATTTT
14 | . | TRBJ1-5 | . | TRBV5-1 | CASSLGAGDQPQHF | TGCGCCAGCAGCTTGGGGGCAGGGGATCAGCCCCAGCATTTT
13 | . | TRBJ1-4 | TRBD1 | TRBV30 | CAWDGTGGEKLFF | TGTGCCTGGGATGGGACAGGGGGTGAAAAACTGTTTTTT
16 | once | TRBJ1-4 | TRBD1 | TRBV19 | CASSPGQATTNEKLFF | TGTGCCAGTAGTCCGGGACAGGCAACAACTAATGAAAAACTGTTTTTT
14 | few | TRBJ1-1 | TRBD1 | TRBV30 | CAWSKRDRDTEAFF | TGTGCCTGGAGTAAAAGGGACAGGGACACTGAAGCTTTCTTT
15 | . | TRBJ1-2 | TRBD1 | TRBV18 | CASSPRQGDIYGYTF | TGTGCCAGCTCACCAAGACAGGGGGATATTTATGGCTACACCTTC
14 | . | TRBJ2-7 | TRBD2 | TRBV5-6 | CASSSAGLAYEQYF | TGTGCCAGCAGCTCTGCGGGACTAGCCTACGAGCAGTACTTC
14 | . | TRBJ2-7 | . | TRBV6-1 | CASKRDGGQYEQYF | TGTGCCAGCAAGAGGGACGGAGGGCAATACGAGCAGTACTTC
14 | . | TRBJ1-3 | TRBD1 | TRBV30 | CAWSGQVSGNTIYF | TGTGCCTGGAGCGGACAGGTCTCTGGAAACACCATATATTTT
16 | . | TRBJ2-1 | TRBD1 | TRBV5-1 | CASSFRQGGTYNEQFF | TGCGCCAGCAGCTTTAGACAGGGGGGCACCTACAATGAGCAGTTCTTC
14 | . | TRBJ2-7 | . | TRBV5-6 | CASSLDRSTAEQYF | TGTGCCAGCAGCTTGGACAGGTCTACAGCCGAGCAGTACTTC
16 | once | TRBJ2-1 | TRBD2 | TRBV12-5 | CASGFVVGEGPNEQFF | TGTGCTAGTGGTTTTGTAGTGGGGGAGGGCCCGAATGAGCAGTTCTTC
14 | . | TRBJ1-1 | TRBD1 | TRBV6-6 | CASSRTGGITEAFF | TGTGCCAGCAGTAGGACAGGGGGCATCACTGAAGCTTTCTTT
16 | few | TRBJ1-5 | . | TRBV19 | CASAAGGRASNQPQHF | TGTGCCAGTGCTGCGGGAGGCCGGGCGAGCAATCAGCCCCAGCATTTT
13 | . | TRBJ1-5 | TRBD1 | TRBV6-5 | CASTPGGSQPQHF | TGTGCCAGCACCCCAGGGGGGAGTCAGCCCCAGCATTTT
16 | . | TRBJ2-2 | TRBD2 | TRBV4-1 | CASSQEGTGRGGELFF | TGCGCCAGCAGCCAAGAGGGGACCGGGAGGGGCGGGGAGCTGTTTTTT
16 | . | TRBJ1-1 | . | TRBV9 | CASSPLGDGRGTEAFF | TGTGCCAGCAGCCCTCTCGGGGACGGGCGGGGCACTGAAGCTTTCTTT
13 | . | TRBJ1-1 | . | TRBV5-1 | CASSVDRNTEAFF | TGCGCCAGCAGCGTGGACAGAAACACTGAAGCTTTCTTT
13 | . | TRBJ2-7 | . | TRBV6-1 | CASSEHSSYEQYF | TGTGCCAGCAGTGAACACAGCTCCTACGAGCAGTACTTC
16 | . | TRBJ2-7 | . | TRBV4-1 | CASSQSLQVISYEQYF | TGCGCCAGCAGCCAATCACTACAGGTGATCTCCTACGAGCAGTACTTC
16 | once | TRBJ1-4 | . | TRBV5-1 | CASSYQNTPTNEKLFF | TGCGCCAGCAGCTATCAAAACACCCCAACTAATGAAAAACTGTTTTTT
16 | . | TRBJ1-3 | . | TRBV6-5 | CASSYSSTVTGNTIYF | TGTGCCAGCAGTTACTCGTCGACAGTGACTGGAAACACCATATATTTT
13 | . | TRBJ2-7 | TRBD1 | TRBV28 | CASSPGQGYEQYF | TGTGCCAGCAGTCCGGGACAGGGCTACGAGCAGTACTTC
15 | . | TRBJ1-4 | . | TRBV18 | CASSPQEHGGEKLFF | TGTGCCAGCTCACCACAAGAGCATGGCGGTGAAAAACTGTTTTTT